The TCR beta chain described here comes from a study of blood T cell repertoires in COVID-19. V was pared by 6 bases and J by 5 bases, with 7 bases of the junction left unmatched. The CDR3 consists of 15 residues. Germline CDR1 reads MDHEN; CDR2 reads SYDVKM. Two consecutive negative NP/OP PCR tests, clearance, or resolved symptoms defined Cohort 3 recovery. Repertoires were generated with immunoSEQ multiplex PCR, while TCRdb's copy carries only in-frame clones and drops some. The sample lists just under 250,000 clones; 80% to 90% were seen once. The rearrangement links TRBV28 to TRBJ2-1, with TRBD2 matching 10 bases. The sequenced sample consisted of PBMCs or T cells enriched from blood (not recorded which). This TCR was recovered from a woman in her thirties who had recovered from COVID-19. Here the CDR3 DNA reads TGTGCCAGCAGCCATCGACTAGCGGGTAACAATGAGCAGTTCTTC. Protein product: CASSHRLAGNNEQFF.